Below, 17 T cell receptor beta chains from the same sample are listed, as sequenced in a study of blood T cell repertoires in COVID-19. Clones were read by immunoSEQ multiplex PCR, and TCRdb kept only the in-frame ones, dropping some. Of about 200,000 clones in the sample, approximately 88% were seen once. Sequencing was performed on peripheral blood. These receptors all stem from a man aged 35-49 years with acute or convalescent COVID-19.

In its sample, this clone was seen once. This chain connects TRBV5-4 to TRBJ2-3; perhaps TRBD2 as D (6 bases). Per the germline V gene, CDR1 is SGHNT and CDR2 is YYREEE (reference sequence). V was clipped by 2 bases and J by 2 bases, with 12 bases between them. This CDR3 comprises 15 residues. CDR3 DNA sequence: TGTGCCAGCAGCTTAGGAGGGGAATTCACAGATACGCAGTATTTT. This sequence encodes CASSLGGEFTDTQYF.

V is TRBV3-1 (or the pseudogene TRBV3-2) and J is TRBJ2-1; TRBD2 might be the D (6 bases). This CDR3 has 14 amino acids. Trimming left V 1 base short and J 8 bases short, with 12 bases between. The V gene's germline CDR1 is LGHDT and CDR2 YNNKEL (reference sequence). DNA for the CDR3: TGTGCCAGCAGCCAAGCGTCGGGGGTGGATGAGCAGTTCTTC. Translated, it gives CASSQASGVDEQFF.

The chain carries TRBV3-1 (or the pseudogene TRBV3-2) and TRBJ2-1; D is undetermined. The CDR3 is made up of 15 amino acids. The germline CDR1 and CDR2 sequences are LGHDT and YNNKEL (reference sequence). Trimming removed 7 bases at V and 9 bases at J, with 22 bases between. In DNA form, the CDR3 reads TGTGCCAGCACCAAAGAAGTGGGTACAGTTAGTGAGCAGTTCTTC. Residues: CASTKEVGTVSEQFF.

The chain combines TRBV7-2 with TRBJ2-3; 13 bases match TRBD2. Germline CDR1 SGHTA, CDR2 FQGNSA. The CDR3 is made up of 16 amino acids. V was pared by 7 bases and J by 3 bases, with 7 bases of the junction left unmatched. This CDR3 is CASTQRGLAGTDTQYF. The DNA for the CDR3 is TGTGCCAGCACCCAAAGGGGACTAGCGGGAACAGATACGCAGTATTTT.

V is TRBV5-1 and J is TRBJ1-5, with 8 bases matching TRBD1. After removal of 4 bases from V and 7 bases from J, the junction contained 4 bases not matched to a gene. The CDR3 extends over 13 amino acids. Germline CDR1 and CDR2: SGHRS and YFSETQ. The CDR3: CASSMDREQPQHF. The CDR3 bases are TGCGCCAGCAGCATGGACAGGGAGCAGCCCCAGCATTTT.

The chain combines TRBV6-5 with TRBJ2-2; D remains ambiguous. The germline gives CDR1 MNHEY, CDR2 SVGAGI. Trimming took off 11 bases at V and 3 bases at J, with 13 bases between the two ends. The CDR3 sequence is 13 residues long. In DNA, the CDR3 is TGTGCCGCCTCTCAGGTGGACACCGGGGAGCTGTTTTTT. Translating gives CAASQVDTGELFF.

This chain uses TRBV6-2 or TRBV6-3 with TRBJ1-1; 10 nucleotides align to TRBD1. The germline V gene has CDR1 MNHEY and CDR2 SVGEGT. With 2 bases clipped from V and 3 bases from J, the junction kept 9 bases outside the gene matches. CDR3 length: 17 amino acids. CDR3 sequence (DNA): TGTGCCAGCAGTTACATGGGACAGGGGTTTTACGACACTGAAGCTTTCTTT. It specifies CASSYMGQGFYDTEAFF.

The V and J genes are TRBV4-1 and TRBJ1-5; 7 positions agree with TRBD1. The ends lost 4 bases at V and 6 bases at J; junction bases unmatched: 12. CDR3 size: 16 residues. Germline V gene lookup returns CDR1 MGHRA and CDR2 YSYEKL. The CDR3 here is CASSPSPDRVSQPQHF. The CDR3 bases are TGCGCCAGCAGCCCCTCCCCCGACAGGGTAAGTCAGCCCCAGCATTTT.

This chain joins TRBV18 and TRBJ1-1; possibly TRBD1 for D (5 bases). The germline gives CDR1 KGHSH, CDR2 LQKENI. Trimming removed 2 bases from V and 7 bases from J, with 17 bases in between. The CDR3 spans 15 residues. CDR3 amino acids: CASSPELTAGLEAFF. In DNA form, the CDR3 reads TGTGCCAGCTCACCAGAGCTAACGGCGGGGCTTGAAGCTTTCTTT.

The genes are TRBV4-3 and TRBJ2-7, with D perhaps TRBD2 (6 bases). The germline V and J ends were trimmed by 2 bases and 7 bases, with 18 bases remaining between them. Per germline, CDR1 LGHNA and CDR2 YSLEER. This CDR3 is built from 15 residues. The CDR3: CASSQQLGLPREQYF. The CDR3 region has the DNA TGCGCCAGCAGCCAACAGCTGGGACTGCCTAGGGAGCAGTACTTC.

V and J are TRBV19 and TRBJ1-2; 10 positions agree with TRBD1. CDR1 and CDR2 from the germline V gene are LNHDA and SQIVND (reference sequence). CDR3 size: 16 residues. V was pared by 5 bases and J by 7 bases, with 13 bases of the junction left unmatched. The CDR3 loop is CASSFIAGTGVGGYTF. As DNA, the CDR3 is TGTGCCAGTAGTTTCATCGCCGGGACAGGGGTCGGTGGCTACACCTTC.

The rearrangement links TRBV11-2 to TRBJ2-3; D not certain. Germline V gene data show CDR1 as SGHAT and CDR2 as FQNNGV. V lost 4 bases to trimming and J lost 10 bases, with 9 bases between them. The CDR3 spans 11 residues. CDR3 amino acids: CASSYGEAQYF. In DNA form, the CDR3 reads TGTGCCAGCAGCTACGGCGAGGCGCAGTATTTT.

The rearrangement uses TRBV6-4 and TRBJ1-2, with 8 bases matching TRBD1. The germline V gene encodes CDR1 MRHNA and CDR2 SNTAGT. This CDR3 spans 15 amino acids. The J segment lost 1 base and the V segment lost 6 bases, leaving 7 bases of the junction unmatched. The CDR3 coding sequence is TGTGCCAGCAGCCCGGGACAGGCTTTTAACTATGGCTACACCTTC. Translation: CASSPGQAFNYGYTF.

CDR3 region: CASSEDGYNEQFF. CDR3 in DNA: TGTGCCAGCAGTGAAGACGGTTACAATGAGCAGTTCTTC. The J gene is TRBJ2-1, the V gene TRBV2; D gene uncertain. The CDR3 is 13 residues long. With 1 base removed from V and 4 bases from J, the gap between germline ends came to 5 bases. From germline, CDR1 is SNHLY and CDR2 FYNNEI.

This clone was detected a few times. CDR3 amino acids: CATRQGNQPQHF. CDR3 sequence (DNA): TGTGCCACCCGACAAGGCAATCAGCCCCAGCATTTT. This chain uses TRBV18 with TRBJ1-5; the D is unclear. Germline V CDR1 and CDR2: KGHSH, LQKENI. V was clipped by 10 bases and J by 2 bases, with 9 bases between them. This CDR3 spans 12 amino acids.

This clone occurred once. This chain uses TRBV5-4 with TRBJ2-1; D remains unclear. Germline V gene lookup returns CDR1 SGHNT and CDR2 YYREEE (reference sequence). Trimming pared 2 bases from V and 10 bases from J, leaving 7 bases between. The CDR3 runs 11 residues. DNA of the CDR3: TGTGCCAGCAGCTTCGGTCTAGAGCAGTTCTTC. Translation: CASSFGLEQFF.

The V gene is TRBV5-6, the J gene TRBJ2-7; 8 nucleotides align to TRBD2. Germline V gene data show CDR1 as SGHDT and CDR2 as YYEEEE. After removal of 5 bases from V and 3 bases from J, the junction contained 1 base not matched to a gene. CDR3 length: 12 amino acids. CDR3 nucleotide sequence: TGTGCCAGCAGTCGGGGGGGCTACGAGCAGTACTTC. This sequence encodes CASSRGGYEQYF.